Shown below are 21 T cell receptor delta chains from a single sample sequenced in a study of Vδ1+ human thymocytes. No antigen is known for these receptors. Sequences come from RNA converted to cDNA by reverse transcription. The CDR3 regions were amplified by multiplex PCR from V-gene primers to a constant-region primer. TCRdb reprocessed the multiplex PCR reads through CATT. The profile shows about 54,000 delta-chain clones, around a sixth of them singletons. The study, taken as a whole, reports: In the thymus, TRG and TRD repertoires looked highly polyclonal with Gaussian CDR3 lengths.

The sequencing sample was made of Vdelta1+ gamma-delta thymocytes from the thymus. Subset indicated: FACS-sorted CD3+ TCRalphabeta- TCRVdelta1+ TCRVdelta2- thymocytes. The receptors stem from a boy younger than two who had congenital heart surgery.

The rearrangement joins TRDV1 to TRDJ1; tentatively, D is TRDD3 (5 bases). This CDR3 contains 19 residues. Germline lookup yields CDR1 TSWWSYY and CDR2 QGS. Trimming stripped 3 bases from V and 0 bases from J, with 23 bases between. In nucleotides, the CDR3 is TGTGCTCTTGGGGAGCAAAGACTACGTTGGGGACAGTACACCGATAAACTCATCTTT. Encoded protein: CALGEQRLRWGQYTDKLIF.

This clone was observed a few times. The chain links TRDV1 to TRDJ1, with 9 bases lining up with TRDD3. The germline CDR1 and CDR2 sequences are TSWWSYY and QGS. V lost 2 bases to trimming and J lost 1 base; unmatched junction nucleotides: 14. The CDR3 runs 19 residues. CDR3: CALGEGGVWGIEGTDKLIF. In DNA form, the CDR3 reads TGTGCTCTTGGGGAAGGAGGTGTCTGGGGGATTGAGGGCACCGATAAACTCATCTTT.

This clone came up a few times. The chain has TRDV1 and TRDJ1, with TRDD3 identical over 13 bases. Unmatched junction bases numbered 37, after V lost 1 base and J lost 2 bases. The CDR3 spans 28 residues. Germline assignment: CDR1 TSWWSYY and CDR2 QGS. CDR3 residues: CALGEPHLDPLRTGGYARVVLTTDKLIF. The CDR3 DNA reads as TGTGCTCTTGGGGAACCACACCTTGATCCCCTTCGTACTGGGGGATACGCGAGAGTAGTACTGACGACCGATAAACTCATCTTT.

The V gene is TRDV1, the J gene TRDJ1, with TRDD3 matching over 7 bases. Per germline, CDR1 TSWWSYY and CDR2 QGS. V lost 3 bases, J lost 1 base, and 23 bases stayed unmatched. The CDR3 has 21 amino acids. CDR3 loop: CALGDCESRYWGWGVTDKLIF. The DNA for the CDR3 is TGTGCTCTTGGGGACTGTGAATCCCGGTACTGGGGCTGGGGGGTCACCGATAAACTCATCTTT.

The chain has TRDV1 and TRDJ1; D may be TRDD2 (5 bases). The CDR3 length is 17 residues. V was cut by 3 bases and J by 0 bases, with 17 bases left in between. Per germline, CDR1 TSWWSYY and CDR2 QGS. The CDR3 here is CALGDSFFTRHTDKLIF. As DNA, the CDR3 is TGTGCTCTTGGGGATTCCTTCTTCACTAGACACACCGATAAACTCATCTTT.

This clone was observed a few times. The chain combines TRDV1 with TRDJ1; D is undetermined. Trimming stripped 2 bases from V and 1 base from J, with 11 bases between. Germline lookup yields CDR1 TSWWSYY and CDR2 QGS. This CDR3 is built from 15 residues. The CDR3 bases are TGTGCTCTTGGGGAAGTGTGCAAGGTCACCGATAAACTCATCTTT. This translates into CALGEVCKVTDKLIF.

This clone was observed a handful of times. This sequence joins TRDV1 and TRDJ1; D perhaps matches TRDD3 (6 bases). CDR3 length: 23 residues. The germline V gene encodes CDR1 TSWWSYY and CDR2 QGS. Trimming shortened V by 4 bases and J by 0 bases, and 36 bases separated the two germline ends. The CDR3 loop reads CALGGKRVSLPQGYTEYTDKLIF. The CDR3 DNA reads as TGTGCTCTTGGGGGAAAACGGGTATCCCTACCCCAAGGATACACAGAGTACACCGATAAACTCATCTTT.

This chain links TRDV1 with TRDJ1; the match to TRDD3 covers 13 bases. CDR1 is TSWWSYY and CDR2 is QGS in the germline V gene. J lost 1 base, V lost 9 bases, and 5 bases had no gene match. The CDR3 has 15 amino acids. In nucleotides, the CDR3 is TGTGCTCTCCGTACTGGGGGATACGCCACCGATAAACTCATCTTT. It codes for CALRTGGYATDKLIF.

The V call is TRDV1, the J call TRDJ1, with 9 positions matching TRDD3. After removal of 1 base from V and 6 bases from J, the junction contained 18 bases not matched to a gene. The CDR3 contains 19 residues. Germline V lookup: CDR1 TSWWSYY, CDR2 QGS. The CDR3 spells CALGERLRGGWGIGYKLIF. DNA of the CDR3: TGTGCTCTTGGGGAACGGCTACGTGGAGGCTGGGGGATCGGGTATAAACTCATCTTT.

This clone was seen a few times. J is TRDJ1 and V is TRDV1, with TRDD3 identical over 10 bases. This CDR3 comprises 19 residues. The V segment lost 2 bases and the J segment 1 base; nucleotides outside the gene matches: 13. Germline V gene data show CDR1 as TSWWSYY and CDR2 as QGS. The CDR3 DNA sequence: TGTGCTCTTGGGGAATCCCGTACTGGGGGATTGGATGGCACCGATAAACTCATCTTT. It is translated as CALGESRTGGLDGTDKLIF.

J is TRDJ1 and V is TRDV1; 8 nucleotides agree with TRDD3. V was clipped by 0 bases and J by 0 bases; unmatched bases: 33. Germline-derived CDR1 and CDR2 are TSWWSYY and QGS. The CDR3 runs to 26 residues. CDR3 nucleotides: TGTGCTCTTGGGGAACTTTCCCCAAACGAAAAAGAAATGGGGGATGCCACCCATCTGTACACCGATAAACTCATCTTT. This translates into CALGELSPNEKEMGDATHLYTDKLIF.

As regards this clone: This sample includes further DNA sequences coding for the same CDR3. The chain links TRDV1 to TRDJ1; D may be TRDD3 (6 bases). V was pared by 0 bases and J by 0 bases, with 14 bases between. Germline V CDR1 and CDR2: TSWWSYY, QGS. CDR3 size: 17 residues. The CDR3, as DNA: TGTGCTCTTGGGGAACTGAGTGGGGGCCCGTACACCGATAAACTCATCTTT. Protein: CALGELSGGPYTDKLIF.

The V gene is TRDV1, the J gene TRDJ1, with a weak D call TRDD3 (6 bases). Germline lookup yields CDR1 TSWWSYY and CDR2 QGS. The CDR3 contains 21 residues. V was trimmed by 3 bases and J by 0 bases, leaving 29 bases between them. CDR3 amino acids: CALGEGLRGGARTRYTDKLIF. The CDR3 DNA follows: TGTGCTCTTGGGGAGGGACTTCGCGGGGGAGCGCGTACAAGGTACACCGATAAACTCATCTTT.

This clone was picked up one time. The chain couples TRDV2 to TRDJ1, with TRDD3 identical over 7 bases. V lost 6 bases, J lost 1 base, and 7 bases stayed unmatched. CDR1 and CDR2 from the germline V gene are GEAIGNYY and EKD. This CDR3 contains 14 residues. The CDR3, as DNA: TGTGCCTGTCCGTACTGGGGATCCACCGATAAACTCATCTTT. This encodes CACPYWGSTDKLIF.

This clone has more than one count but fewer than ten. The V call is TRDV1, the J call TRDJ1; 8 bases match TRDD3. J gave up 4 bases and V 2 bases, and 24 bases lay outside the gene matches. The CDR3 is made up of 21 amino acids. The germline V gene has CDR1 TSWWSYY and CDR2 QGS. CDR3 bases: TGTGCTCTTGGGGAAAGCATCTGGACTGGGGGGCACCCCCCTTTAGTCGATAAACTCATCTTT. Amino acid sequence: CALGESIWTGGHPPLVDKLIF.

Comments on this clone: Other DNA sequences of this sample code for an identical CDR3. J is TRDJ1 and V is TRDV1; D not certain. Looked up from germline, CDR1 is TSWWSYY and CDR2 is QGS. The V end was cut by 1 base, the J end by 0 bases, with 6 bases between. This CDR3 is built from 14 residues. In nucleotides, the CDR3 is TGTGCTCTTGGGGAACCCCCTTACACCGATAAACTCATCTTT. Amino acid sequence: CALGEPPYTDKLIF.

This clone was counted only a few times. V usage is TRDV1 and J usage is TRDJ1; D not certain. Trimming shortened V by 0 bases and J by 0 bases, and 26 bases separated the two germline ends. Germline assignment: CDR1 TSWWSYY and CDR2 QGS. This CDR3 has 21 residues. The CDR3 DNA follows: TGTGCTCTTGGGGAACTACTCCACCGAGTCCCATTATCGCTGTACACCGATAAACTCATCTTT. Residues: CALGELLHRVPLSLYTDKLIF.

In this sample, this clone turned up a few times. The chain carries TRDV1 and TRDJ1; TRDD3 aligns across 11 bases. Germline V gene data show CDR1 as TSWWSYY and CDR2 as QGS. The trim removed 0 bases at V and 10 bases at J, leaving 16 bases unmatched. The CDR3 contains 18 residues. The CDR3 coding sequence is TGTGCTCTTGGGGAACTTCCCAAAGGCTGCTGGGGGATACCCAGACTCATCTTT. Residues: CALGELPKGCWGIPRLIF.

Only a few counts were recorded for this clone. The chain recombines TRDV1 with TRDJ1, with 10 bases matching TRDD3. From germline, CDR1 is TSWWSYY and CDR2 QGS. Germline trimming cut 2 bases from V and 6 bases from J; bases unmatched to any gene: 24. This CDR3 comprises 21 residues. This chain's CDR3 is CALGERVPTILGDPLPHKLIF. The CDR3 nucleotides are TGTGCTCTTGGGGAAAGAGTTCCTACGATACTGGGGGATCCCCTTCCCCATAAACTCATCTTT.

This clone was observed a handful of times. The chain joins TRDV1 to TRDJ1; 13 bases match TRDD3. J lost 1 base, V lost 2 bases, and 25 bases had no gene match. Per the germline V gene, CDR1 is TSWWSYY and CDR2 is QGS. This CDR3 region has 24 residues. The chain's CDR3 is CALGEKFRTSYFNWGIRGTDKLIF. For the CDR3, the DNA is TGTGCTCTTGGGGAAAAGTTCCGGACTTCCTACTTCAACTGGGGGATACGCGGCACCGATAAACTCATCTTT.

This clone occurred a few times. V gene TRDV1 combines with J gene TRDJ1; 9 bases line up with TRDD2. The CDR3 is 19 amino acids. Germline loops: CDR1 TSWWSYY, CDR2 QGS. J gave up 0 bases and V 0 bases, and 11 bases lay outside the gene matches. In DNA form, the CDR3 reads TGTGCTCTTGGGGAACTAGCCTTCCTACGTCTTCGGTACACCGATAAACTCATCTTT. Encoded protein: CALGELAFLRLRYTDKLIF.